This TCR beta chain appears in the sequencing data of a study of identical twins (dated by TCRdb to about 2016). Notes on the research overall: The study deep-sequenced TCR alpha and beta repertoires from monozygotic twins, unrelated adults of various ages and cord blood to test whether fetal clonotypes persist. Replicate twin experiments were performed at different times using different library preparation protocols to rule out contamination.

Every donor in the study was a healthy Caucasian. Three pairs of female monozygotic twins, all aged about 18 to 29 years, were included in the twin cohort. Using Miltenyi CD45RO+ enrichment and human naive T-cell isolation kits, memory (CD45RO+) and naive T cells were isolated from PBMC. V is clipped by 2 bases and J by 4 bases, and the sequence between their germline boundaries is 12 bases long. CDR1 and CDR2, per the germline V gene, are MNHEY and SVGAGI. There are 15 amino acids in the CDR3, from cysteine to phenylalanine inclusive. Of the read, only the CDR3 DNA is kept; its 45 bases are in frame from base 1. The investigation overall reported the following: Compared with coincidental sharing between unrelated individuals, out-of-frame TCR alpha sequences shared between twins had an excess of sequences with low generation probability. Abundant cord blood beta clonotypes carried fewer insertions; young adult naive repertoires showed a weaker similar trend, while memory repertoires showed none. Invariant T cells such as MAIT and iNKT could partly confound zero-insertion analyses, although diverse VJ usage argued against such confounding for most clonotypes. Because the same donors could not be followed over many years, the conclusions depended on cross-sectional statistical analysis. A weaker excess of twin sharing was found in beta out-of-frame sequences because the signal-to-noise ratio was lowered by fewer shared sequences. In monozygotic twins, out-of-frame TCR alpha sharing was systematically underestimated by recombination models, although the models agreed with sharing between unrelated individuals.

This clonotype was seen many times. Its antigen is unknown. Base qualities are missing; no much larger clone stands one base away. The method behind the library was 5' RACE. Sequencing was carried out with an Illumina HiSeq 2000. A universal primer binding site was introduced by template switching, and a unique molecular identifier was present in the final cDNA, enabling accurate counting of TCR cDNA molecules. Specific primers in the conserved constant-segment region were used to synthesize first-strand cDNA for the TCR alpha and beta chains. Each cDNA library was double barcoded, with a SMART-Mk sample barcode plus Illumina barcodes, to control for contamination. TruSeq adapter sequences and Illumina sample barcodes were added in two successive PCR steps. TCR alpha and beta cDNA libraries were sequenced on the Illumina HiSeq platform with custom primers. Concerning the study's data processing: Unique molecular identifiers were extracted from raw reads with MiGEC, and CDR3 positions were determined with MiXCR. For each individual, recombination models were inferred using an EM algorithm with the repgenHMM and IGoR tools. Shared clonotype analysis was performed with the tcR package in R, normalizing sharing by the product of cloneset sizes. To study raw recombination free of thymic and clonal selection effects, out-of-frame nonproductive sequences were analyzed. TCRdb reprocessed the public reads (quality trimming at Q25 with fastp, clone calling with MiXCR) and kept in-frame beta chains. For every CDR3 protein sequence, its rows merge into one entry that carries the most common genes and DNA. Clone size and V and J calls follow TCRdb, not the original study. For this sample the table gives fewer than 250,000 distinct CDR3 sequences, of which around 8.1% were detected only once. The ten largest clones represent less than 2.5% of the sample.

A further study also used this sample, focusing on yellow fever vaccine responses in identical twins. As the second paper documents: According to the authors, in identical twins the way T cells responded to vaccination appeared partly convergent and partly personalized. In identical twins, the study followed T cell clones that responded to the vaccine with precision.

This clonotype originated in a woman between 18 and 29 years old in good health. The sequenced sample was memory (CD45RO+) T cells sorted from blood. Reading the label with the study, this specimen's cell subset or site is: CD45RO+ enriched T cells. The chain employs TRBV6-5 and TRBJ2-1, with no reliable assignment of the D segment. Here the CDR3 is given as CASSYHGERYNEQFF. The DNA sequence is as follows: TGTGCCAGCAGTTACCATGGGGAACGGTACAATGAGCAGTTCTTC.